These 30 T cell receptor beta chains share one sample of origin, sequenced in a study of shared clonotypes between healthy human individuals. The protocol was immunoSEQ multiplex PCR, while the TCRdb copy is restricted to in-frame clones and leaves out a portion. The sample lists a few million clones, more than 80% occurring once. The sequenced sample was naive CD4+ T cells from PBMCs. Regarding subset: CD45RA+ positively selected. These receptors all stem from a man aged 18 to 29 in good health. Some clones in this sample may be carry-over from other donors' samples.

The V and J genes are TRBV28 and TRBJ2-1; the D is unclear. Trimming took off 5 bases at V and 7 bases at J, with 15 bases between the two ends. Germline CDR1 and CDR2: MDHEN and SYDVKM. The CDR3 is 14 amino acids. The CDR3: CASSPSLALNEQFF. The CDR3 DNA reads TGTGCCAGCAGTCCATCTTTAGCTTTGAATGAGCAGTTCTTC.

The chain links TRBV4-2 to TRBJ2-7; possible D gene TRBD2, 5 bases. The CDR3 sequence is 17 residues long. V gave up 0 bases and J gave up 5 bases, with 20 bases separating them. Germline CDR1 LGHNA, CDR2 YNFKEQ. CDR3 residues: CASSQDWYGVLADEQYF. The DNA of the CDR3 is TGTGCCAGCAGCCAAGATTGGTACGGGGTCCTAGCAGACGAGCAGTACTTC.

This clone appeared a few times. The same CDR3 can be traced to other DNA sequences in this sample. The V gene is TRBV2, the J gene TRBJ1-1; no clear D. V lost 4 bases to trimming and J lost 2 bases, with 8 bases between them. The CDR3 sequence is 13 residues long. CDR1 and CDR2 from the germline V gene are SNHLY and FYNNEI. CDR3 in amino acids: CASSAAGNTEAFF. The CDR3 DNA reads TGTGCCAGCAGTGCGGCGGGTAACACTGAAGCTTTCTTT. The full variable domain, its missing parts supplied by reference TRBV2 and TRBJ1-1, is EPEVTQTPSHQVTQMGQEVILRCVPISNHLYFYWYRQILGQKVEFLVSFYNNEISEKSEIFDDQFSVERPDGSNFTLKIRSTKLEDSAMYFCASSAAGNTEAFFGQGTRLTVV.

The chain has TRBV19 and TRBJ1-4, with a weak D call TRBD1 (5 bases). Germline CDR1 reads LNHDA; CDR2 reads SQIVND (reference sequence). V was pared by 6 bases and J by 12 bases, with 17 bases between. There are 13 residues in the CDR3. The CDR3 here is CASRDAGRMELFF. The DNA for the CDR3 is TGTGCCAGTAGGGACGCAGGGAGGATGGAACTGTTTTTT.

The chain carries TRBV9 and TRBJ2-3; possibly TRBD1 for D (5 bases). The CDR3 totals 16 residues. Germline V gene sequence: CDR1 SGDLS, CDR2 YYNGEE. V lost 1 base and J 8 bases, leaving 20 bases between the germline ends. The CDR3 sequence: CASSVRMTDSQGTQYF. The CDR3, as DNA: TGTGCCAGCAGCGTAAGAATGACAGATTCTCAGGGTACGCAGTATTTT.

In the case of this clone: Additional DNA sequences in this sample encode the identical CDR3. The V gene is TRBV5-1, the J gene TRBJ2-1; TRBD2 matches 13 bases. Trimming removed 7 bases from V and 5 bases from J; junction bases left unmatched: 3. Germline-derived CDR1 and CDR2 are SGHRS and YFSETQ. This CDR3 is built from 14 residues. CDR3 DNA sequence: TGCGCCAGCTCGGGGACTAGCGGGGACAATGAGCAGTTCTTC. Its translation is CASSGTSGDNEQFF. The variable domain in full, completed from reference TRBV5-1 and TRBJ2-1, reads KAGVTQTPRYLIKTRGQQVTLSCSPISGHRSVSWYQQTPGQGLQFLFEYFSETQRNKGNFPGRFSGRQFSNSRSEMNVSTLELGDSALYLCASSGTSGDNEQFFGPGTRLTVL.

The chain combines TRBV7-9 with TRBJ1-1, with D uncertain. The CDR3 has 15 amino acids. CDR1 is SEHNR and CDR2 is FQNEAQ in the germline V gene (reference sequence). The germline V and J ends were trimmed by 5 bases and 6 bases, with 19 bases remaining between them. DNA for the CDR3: TGTGCCAGCAGCCCCCGGGCTGGACCTCAGGCTGAAGCTTTCTTT. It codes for CASSPRAGPQAEAFF.

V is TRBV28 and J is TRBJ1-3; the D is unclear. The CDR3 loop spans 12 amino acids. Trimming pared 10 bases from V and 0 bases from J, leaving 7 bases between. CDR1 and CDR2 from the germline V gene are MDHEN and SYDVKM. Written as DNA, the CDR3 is TGTGCCACCGACGGCTCTGGAAACACCATATATTTT. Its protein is CATDGSGNTIYF.

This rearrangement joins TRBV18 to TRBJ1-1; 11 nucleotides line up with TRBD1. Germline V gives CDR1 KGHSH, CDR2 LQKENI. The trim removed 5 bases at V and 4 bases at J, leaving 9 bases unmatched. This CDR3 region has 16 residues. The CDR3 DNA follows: TGTGCCAGCTCAACGCGGGACAGGGGGGATGCCACTGAAGCTTTCTTT. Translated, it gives CASSTRDRGDATEAFF.

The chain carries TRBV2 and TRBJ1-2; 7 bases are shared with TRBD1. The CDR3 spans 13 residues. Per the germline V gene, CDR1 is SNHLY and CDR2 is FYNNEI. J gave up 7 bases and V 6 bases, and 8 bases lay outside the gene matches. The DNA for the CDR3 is TGTGCCAGCAGAGGACAGGCCGTAGGTGGCTACACCTTC. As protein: CASRGQAVGGYTF.

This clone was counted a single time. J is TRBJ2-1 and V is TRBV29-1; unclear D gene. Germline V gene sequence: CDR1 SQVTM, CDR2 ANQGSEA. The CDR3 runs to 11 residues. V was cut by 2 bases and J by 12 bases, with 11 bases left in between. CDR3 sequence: CSVELGLGQFF. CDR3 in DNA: TGCAGCGTTGAACTGGGGTTGGGGCAGTTCTTC.

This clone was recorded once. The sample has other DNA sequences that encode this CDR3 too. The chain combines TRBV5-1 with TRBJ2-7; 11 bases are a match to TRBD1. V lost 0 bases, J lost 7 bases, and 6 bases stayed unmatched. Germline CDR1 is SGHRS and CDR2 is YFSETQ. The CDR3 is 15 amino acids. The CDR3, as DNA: TGCGCCAGCAGCTTGGCCGGGACAGGGGGAGATGAGCAGTACTTC. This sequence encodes CASSLAGTGGDEQYF.

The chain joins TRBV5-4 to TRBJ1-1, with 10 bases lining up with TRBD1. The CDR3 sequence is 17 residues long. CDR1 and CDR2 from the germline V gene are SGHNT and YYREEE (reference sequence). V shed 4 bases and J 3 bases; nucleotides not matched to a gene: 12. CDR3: CASSPGPTGGEDTEAFF. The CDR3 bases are TGTGCCAGCAGCCCGGGACCGACAGGGGGCGAAGACACTGAAGCTTTCTTT.

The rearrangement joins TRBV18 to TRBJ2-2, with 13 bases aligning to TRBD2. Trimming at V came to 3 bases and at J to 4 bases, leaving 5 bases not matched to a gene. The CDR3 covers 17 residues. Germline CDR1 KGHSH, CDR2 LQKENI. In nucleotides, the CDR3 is TGTGCCAGCTCACCCATGGGACTAGCGGGACGCACCGGGGAGCTGTTTTTT. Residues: CASSPMGLAGRTGELFF.

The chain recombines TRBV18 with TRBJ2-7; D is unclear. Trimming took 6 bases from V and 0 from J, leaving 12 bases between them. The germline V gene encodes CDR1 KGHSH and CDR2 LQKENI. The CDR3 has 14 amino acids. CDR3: CASSPVPYSYEQYF. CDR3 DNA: TGTGCCAGCTCGCCCGTGCCGTACTCCTACGAGCAGTACTTC.

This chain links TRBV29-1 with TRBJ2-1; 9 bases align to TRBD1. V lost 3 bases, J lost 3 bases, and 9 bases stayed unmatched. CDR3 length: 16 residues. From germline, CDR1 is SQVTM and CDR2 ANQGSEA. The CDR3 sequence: CSVELPGQGFYNEQFF. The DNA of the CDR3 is TGCAGCGTTGAGCTTCCGGGACAGGGCTTCTACAATGAGCAGTTCTTC.

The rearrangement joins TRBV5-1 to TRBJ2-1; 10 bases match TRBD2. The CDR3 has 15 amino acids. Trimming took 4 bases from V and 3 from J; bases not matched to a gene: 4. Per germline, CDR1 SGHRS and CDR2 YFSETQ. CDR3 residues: CASSARTSGYNEQFF. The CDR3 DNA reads TGCGCCAGCAGCGCCCGGACTAGCGGCTACAATGAGCAGTTCTTC.

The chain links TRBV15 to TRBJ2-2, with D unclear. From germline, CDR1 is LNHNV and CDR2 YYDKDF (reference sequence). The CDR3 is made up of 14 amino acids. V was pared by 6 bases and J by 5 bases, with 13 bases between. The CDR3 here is CATRPGRRTGELFF. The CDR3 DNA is TGTGCCACCAGGCCAGGAAGAAGGACCGGGGAGCTGTTTTTT.

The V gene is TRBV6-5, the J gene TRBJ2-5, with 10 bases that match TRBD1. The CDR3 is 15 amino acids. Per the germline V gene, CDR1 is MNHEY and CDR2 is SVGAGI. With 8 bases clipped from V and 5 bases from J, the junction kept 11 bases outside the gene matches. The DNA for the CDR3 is TGTGCCAGCGCAAACGGACAGGGGGATTTCGAGACCCAGTACTTC. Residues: CASANGQGDFETQYF.

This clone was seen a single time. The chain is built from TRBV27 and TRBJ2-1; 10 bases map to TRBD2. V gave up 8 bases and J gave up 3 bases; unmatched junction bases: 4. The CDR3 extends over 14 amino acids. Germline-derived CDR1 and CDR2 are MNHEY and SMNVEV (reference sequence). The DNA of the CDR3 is TGTGCCAGCCAAACTAGCGGGATCTACAATGAGCAGTTCTTC. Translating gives CASQTSGIYNEQFF.

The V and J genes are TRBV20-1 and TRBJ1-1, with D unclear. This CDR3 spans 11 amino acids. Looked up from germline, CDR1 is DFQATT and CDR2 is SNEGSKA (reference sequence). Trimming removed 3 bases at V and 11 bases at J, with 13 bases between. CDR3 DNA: TGCAGTGCTAGTTTCGGTAGAGGGGCTTTCTTT. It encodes CSASFGRGAFF.

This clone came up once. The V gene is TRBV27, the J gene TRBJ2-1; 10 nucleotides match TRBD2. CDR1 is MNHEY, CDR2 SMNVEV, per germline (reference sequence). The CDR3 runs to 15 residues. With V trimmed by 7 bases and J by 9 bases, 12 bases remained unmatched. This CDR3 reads CASKGYRLAGVEQFF. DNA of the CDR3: TGTGCCAGCAAAGGGTATCGCCTAGCGGGAGTTGAGCAGTTCTTC.

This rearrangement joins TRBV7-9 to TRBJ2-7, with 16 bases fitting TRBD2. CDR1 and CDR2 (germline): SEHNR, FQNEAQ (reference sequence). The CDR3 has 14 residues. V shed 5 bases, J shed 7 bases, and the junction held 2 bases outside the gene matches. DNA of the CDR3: TGTGCCAGCAGCCCGGGACTAGCGGGAGGGGAGCAGTACTTC. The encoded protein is CASSPGLAGGEQYF.

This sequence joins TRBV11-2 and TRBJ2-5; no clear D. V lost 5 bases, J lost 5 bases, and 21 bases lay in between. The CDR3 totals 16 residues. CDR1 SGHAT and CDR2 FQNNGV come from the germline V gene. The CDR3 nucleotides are TGTGCCAGCAGCCTTCACCAGGCCTCCGGGCGGGAGACCCAGTACTTC. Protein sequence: CASSLHQASGRETQYF.

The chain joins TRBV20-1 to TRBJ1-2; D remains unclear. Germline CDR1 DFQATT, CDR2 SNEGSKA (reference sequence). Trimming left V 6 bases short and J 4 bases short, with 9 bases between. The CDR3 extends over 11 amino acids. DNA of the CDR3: TGCAGTGCCTCTGACTTCTATGGCTACACCTTC. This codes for CSASDFYGYTF.

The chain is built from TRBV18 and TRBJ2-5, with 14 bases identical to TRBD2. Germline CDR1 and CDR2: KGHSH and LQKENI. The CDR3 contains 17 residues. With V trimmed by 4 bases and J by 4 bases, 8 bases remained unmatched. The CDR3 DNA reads TGTGCCAGCTCACATGGGACTAGCGGGAGTCGTCGAGAGACCCAGTACTTC. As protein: CASSHGTSGSRRETQYF.

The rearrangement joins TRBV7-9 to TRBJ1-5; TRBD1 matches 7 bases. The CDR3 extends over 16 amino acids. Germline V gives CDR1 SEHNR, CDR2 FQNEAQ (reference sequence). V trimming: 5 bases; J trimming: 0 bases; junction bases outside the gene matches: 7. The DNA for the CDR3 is TGTGCCAGCAGCCTTACAGGGGCCTATAGCAATCAGCCCCAGCATTTT. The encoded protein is CASSLTGAYSNQPQHF. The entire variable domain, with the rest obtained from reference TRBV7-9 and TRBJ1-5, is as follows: DTGVSQNPRHKITKRGQNVTFRCDPISEHNRLYWYRQTLGQGPEFLTYFQNEAQLEKSRLLSDRFSAERPKGSFSTLEIQRTEQGDSAMYLCASSLTGAYSNQPQHFGDGTRLSIL.

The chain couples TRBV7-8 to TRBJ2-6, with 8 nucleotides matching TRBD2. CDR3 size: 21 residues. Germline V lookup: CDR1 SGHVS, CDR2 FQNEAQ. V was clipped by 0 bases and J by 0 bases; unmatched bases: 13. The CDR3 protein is CASSLARRGVQTFSGANVLTF. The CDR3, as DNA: TGTGCCAGCAGCTTAGCGCGGCGGGGGGTCCAAACGTTCTCTGGGGCCAACGTCCTGACTTTC. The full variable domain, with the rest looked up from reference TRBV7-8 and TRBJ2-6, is GAGVSQSPRYKVAKRGQDVALRCDPISGHVSLFWYQQALGQGPEFLTYFQNEAQLDKSGLPSDRFFAERPEGSVSTLKIQRTQQEDSAVYLCASSLARRGVQTFSGANVLTFGAGSRLTVL.

CDR3 nucleotides: TGTGCCAGCAGTGAATGGGGGGCCCTTGGTGGAAACACCATATATTTT. Translating it yields CASSEWGALGGNTIYF. The chain carries TRBV25-1 and TRBJ1-3, with D possibly TRBD1 on 6 matching bases. This CDR3 is 16 amino acids long. Germline V lookup: CDR1 MGHDK, CDR2 SYGVNS. The V end was cut by 1 base, the J end by 3 bases, with 13 bases between.

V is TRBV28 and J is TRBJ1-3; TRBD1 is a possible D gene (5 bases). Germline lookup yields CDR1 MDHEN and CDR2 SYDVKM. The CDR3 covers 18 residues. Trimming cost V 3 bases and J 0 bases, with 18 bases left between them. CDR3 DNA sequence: TGTGCCAGCAGTTTCATGATGGGGCAGGCACACTCTGGAAACACCATATATTTT. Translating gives CASSFMMGQAHSGNTIYF.